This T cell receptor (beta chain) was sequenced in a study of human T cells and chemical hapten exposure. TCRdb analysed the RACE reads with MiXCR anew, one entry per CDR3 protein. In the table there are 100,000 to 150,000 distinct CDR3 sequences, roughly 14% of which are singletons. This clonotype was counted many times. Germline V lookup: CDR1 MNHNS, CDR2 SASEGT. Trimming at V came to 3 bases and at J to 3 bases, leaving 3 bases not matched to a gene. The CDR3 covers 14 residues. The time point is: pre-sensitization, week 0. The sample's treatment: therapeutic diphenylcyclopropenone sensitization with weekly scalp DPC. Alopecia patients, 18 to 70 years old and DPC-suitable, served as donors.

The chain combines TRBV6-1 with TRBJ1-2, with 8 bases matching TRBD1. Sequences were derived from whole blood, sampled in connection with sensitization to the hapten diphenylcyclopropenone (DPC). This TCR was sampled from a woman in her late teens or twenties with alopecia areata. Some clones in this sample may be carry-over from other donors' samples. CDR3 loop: CASSDAGGDYGYTF. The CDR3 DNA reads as TGTGCCAGCAGTGATGCAGGGGGCGACTATGGCTACACCTTC.